This T cell receptor beta chain was identified in a study of blood T cell repertoires in COVID-19. Background on the study: The samples span acute and convalescent COVID-19 from the United States, Italy and Spain. From T cells, B-cell-depleted T cells, or PBMCs came the material, which was cDNA or gDNA.

As processed by the authors: Reference gene primers were amplified, and this amplification served to estimate nucleated cell counts. Generated by immunoSEQ multiplex PCR, the TCRdb table keeps only in-frame clones and is missing some. V and J calls and clone size are given by that table; D and trimming were obtained from the DNA. This table holds about 380,000 clones, 81% found once. V was cut by 5 bases and J by 4 bases, with 9 bases left in between. CDR3 length: 13 residues. Germline assignment: CDR1 KGHSH and CDR2 LQKENI. The V and J genes are TRBV18 and TRBJ1-3; TRBD1 is a possible D gene (5 bases). The sample taken for sequencing was peripheral blood. The source is a human donor with acute or convalescent COVID-19. The donor label of this sample is uncertain. The CDR3 spells CASSSGTGNTIYF. The CDR3 nucleotides read TGTGCCAGCTCAAGCGGGACGGGAAACACCATATATTTT.